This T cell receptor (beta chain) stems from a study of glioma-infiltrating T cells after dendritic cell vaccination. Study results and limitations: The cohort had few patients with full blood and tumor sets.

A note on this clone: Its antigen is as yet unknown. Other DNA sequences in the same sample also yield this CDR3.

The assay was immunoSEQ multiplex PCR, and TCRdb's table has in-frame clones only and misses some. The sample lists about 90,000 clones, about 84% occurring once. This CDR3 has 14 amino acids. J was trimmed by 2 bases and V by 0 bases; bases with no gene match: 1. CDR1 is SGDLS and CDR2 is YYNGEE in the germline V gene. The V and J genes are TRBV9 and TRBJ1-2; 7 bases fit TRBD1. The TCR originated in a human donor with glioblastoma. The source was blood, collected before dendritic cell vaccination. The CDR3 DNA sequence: TGTGCCAGCAGCGTAGAGACAGGGAACTATGGCTACACCTTC. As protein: CASSVETGNYGYTF.